A single sample is the source of the 3 T cell receptor beta chains below, sequenced in a study of metastatic and nonmetastatic thyroid tumors. Every patient was untreated before thyroid surgery. TCRdb re-called clones from the PCR reads using MiXCR. The sample has some 23,000 clones; over 20% are singletons. The sample consisted of blood. Receptors were obtained from a female donor with papillary thyroid cancer or a benign thyroid nodule (not recorded which). Some clones in this sample may be carry-over from other donors' samples.

This clone was counted many times. A read error may be the cause here, since a much bigger clone is one base away. This same CDR3 is encoded by further DNA sequences in the sample. The genes are TRBV19 and TRBJ1-5; D remains unclear. CDR3 length: 13 residues. Germline assignment: CDR1 LNHDA and CDR2 SQIVND (reference sequence). V dropped 6 bases and J dropped 9 bases, with 15 bases sitting between them. The CDR3 loop is CASSSPGAPPQHF. The CDR3 bases are TGTGCCAGTAGCTCTCCTGGCGCACCGCCCCAGCATTTT.

V usage is TRBV4-1 and J usage is TRBJ1-4; the D gene is possibly TRBD1 (6 bases). This CDR3 region has 17 residues. The V end was cut by 4 bases, the J end by 3 bases, with 18 bases between. Germline CDR1 and CDR2: MGHRA and YSYEKL. This chain's CDR3 is CASSPTSQTGPNEKLFF. In DNA, the CDR3 is TGCGCCAGCAGCCCGACCTCGCAGACAGGACCTAATGAAAAACTGTTTTTT.

The chain combines TRBV12-3 or TRBV12-4 with TRBJ2-7, with D possibly being TRBD1 (6 bases). CDR3 length equals 13 residues. V shed 7 bases and J shed 1 base, with 11 bases lying between them. The CDR3 spells CASIPQGSYEQYF. DNA for the CDR3: TGTGCCAGCATTCCCCAGGGGTCCTACGAGCAGTACTTC.